What follows describes a single T cell receptor beta chain. The data were obtained in a study of OX40 agonist ivuxolimab in advanced cancers. This CDR3 comprises 14 residues. CDR1 LGHNA and CDR2 YNFKEQ come from the germline V gene. V shed 1 base, J shed 9 bases, and the junction held 4 bases outside the gene matches. Produced via immunoSEQ multiplex PCR; TCRdb's table is partial and in-frame only. The table includes 50,000 or so clones, approximately 80% detected once. Material: CD4+ or CD8+ T cells sorted from blood, obtained in a trial of the OX40 agonist ivuxolimab. V gene TRBV4-2 combines with J gene TRBJ2-1, with TRBD2 identical over 9 bases. The clonotype originates from an adult with an advanced solid tumor such as melanoma, head and neck, liver or kidney cancer. For the CDR3, the DNA is TGTGCCAGCAGCCAAGCCGGGACTAGCCTTGAGCAGTTCTTC. It translates to CASSQAGTSLEQFF.